The source of this T cell receptor beta chain is a study of monozygotic twins with inflammatory bowel disease (dated by TCRdb to about 2019). Some background on the complete study: The complete study included approximately 30 monozygotic twin pairs: 19 IBD-discordant Danish pairs and nine German pairs, of which four were IBD-concordant and five were IBD-discordant. The search for disease-associated traits relied mainly on comparing, within discordant pairs, IBD patients with their genetically identical healthy co-twins. Each individual had, on average, about 151 000 unique TCRalpha sequences and 181 000 unique TCRbeta sequences available for analysis.

Taken from the germline V gene (reference sequence), the CDR1 and CDR2 loops are DFQATT and SNEGSKA. The CDR3, from cysteine to phenylalanine, totals 13 residues. No DNA is listed. The library was made by 5' RACE. The input for every TCR library was 3,500 to 4,500 ng of total RNA. cDNA was synthesized with SMARTScribe reverse transcriptase in eight separate reactions per sample. Unique molecular identifiers containing a 6-nucleotide sample barcode were introduced through template switching during cDNA synthesis. TCRalpha and TCRbeta cDNA was amplified in two nested PCRs of 16 and 9 cycles, and bead purification was carried out after each PCR. Before amplification, the cDNA was both treated with uracil DNA-glycosylase and purified with the QIAquick PCR purification kit. The second PCR was the step at which Illumina TruSeq-compatible adapters and sample-specific barcodes were added. TapeStation and Qubit were used to check library quality and concentration, and around 5 ng of each library went into the pool. Sequencing of pooled libraries was carried out on an Illumina HiSeq2500 single-index Rapid Run using 2 x 100 bp reads and custom sequencing primers. For the original study's pipeline: MiGEC version 1.2.6 was used for UMI-based consensus assembly to correct PCR and sequencing errors. V(D)J alignment, clonotype assembly and CDR3 extraction were performed with MiXCR version 2.1.1. To normalise gene usage, clonotype sharing and MAIT/NKT TCR abundance, the analysis used the top 1000, 10 000 and 20 000 clonotypes per sample. Diversity was computed as the inverse Simpson index with the vegan R package after downsampling to 27 000 UMIs. Paired Mann-Whitney U tests on discordant twin pairs were used, with Benjamini-Hochberg multiple-testing correction. TCRdb reprocessed the reads, reporting each CDR3 protein sequence once and no DNA. Here the V and J calls rest on TCRdb's processing, not on the authors' analysis. The record for this sample contains 350,000 to 500,000 distinct CDR3 sequences. The ten largest account for around 2.4% of the sample.

The study at large found these results: Fewer clonotypes were shared with other individuals by IBD patients than by healthy twins, most markedly in patients showing signs of disease activity. Concordant and discordant twins showed no difference in repertoire similarity, possibly because of limited statistical power. Measured by the inverse Simpson index, TCRbeta repertoire diversity was lower in IBD patients than in their healthy co-twins. The results gave no support for a single strong signal or clonotype linked to IBD. The analysis was unable to tell different T cell subtypes apart. Background noise and inter-individual variability may have been introduced into the repertoires by the differing immunosuppressive treatments among patients.

For this clonotype: It has no known antigen specificity.

From each donor, an approximately 2.6 ml peripheral blood sample was collected into PAXgene tubes and kept at -80 degrees C. Without any T cell sorting, total RNA was extracted from whole blood using the PAXgene blood miRNA kit on an automated QIAcube. Peripheral blood from monozygotic twin pairs, either concordant or discordant for inflammatory bowel disease, underwent deep TCRalpha and TCRbeta repertoire profiling that used unique molecular barcoding. Smoking habits were recorded for all twin pairs, and individuals were classified as current, former or never smokers. Sequences were obtained from blood. The TCR originated in a human donor with ulcerative colitis or Crohn's disease, or a healthy co-twin of an affected twin (not recorded which). The V and J genes are TRBV20-1 and TRBJ1-5. CDR3 protein: CSGQVGRNQPQHF.